The rows below give T cell receptor beta chains drawn from one sample of a study of shared clonotypes between healthy human individuals. Measured with immunoSEQ multiplex PCR; TCRdb has only the in-frame clones, and not every one. Among roughly 500,000 clones, roughly 80% were seen once, and the ten largest hold about 12%. The sample comprised PBMCs. The receptors derive from a woman aged 40 to 50 in good health. Some clones in this sample may be carry-over from other donors' samples. Both conserved end residues are part of each CDR3. The order of the fields is D gene, clone size, V gene, J gene, CDR3 protein, CDR3 DNA. D genes are given only for firm matches. Size values are once, few and many counts, or a class for expanded clones, and some rows have none.

D gene: TRBD1; clone size: few; V gene: TRBV6-6; J gene: TRBJ2-1; CDR3 protein: CASTTGTGGVEQFF; CDR3 DNA: TGTGCCAGTACCACCGGGACAGGGGGTGTTGAGCAGTTCTTC
D gene: NA; clone size: NA; V gene: TRBV7-2; J gene: TRBJ2-7; CDR3 protein: CASSQDWSYEQYF; CDR3 DNA: TGTGCCAGCAGCCAGGACTGGTCCTACGAGCAGTACTTC
D gene: TRBD2; clone size: once; V gene: TRBV9; J gene: TRBJ2-7; CDR3 protein: CASSVGGTSGSQQYF; CDR3 DNA: TGTGCCAGCAGCGTAGGAGGGACTAGCGGGAGTCAGCAGTACTTC
D gene: TRBD1; clone size: NA; V gene: TRBV11-2; J gene: TRBJ2-3; CDR3 protein: CASSRDRYTDTQYF; CDR3 DNA: TGTGCCAGCAGTAGGGACAGATACACAGATACGCAGTATTTT
D gene: TRBD2; clone size: NA; V gene: TRBV5-1; J gene: TRBJ2-7; CDR3 protein: CASSLGGGSYYEQYF; CDR3 DNA: TGCGCCAGCAGCTTGGGAGGCGGGAGTTATTACGAGCAGTACTTC
D gene: NA; clone size: NA; V gene: TRBV30; J gene: TRBJ1-2; CDR3 protein: CAWSGLWGARNYGYTF; CDR3 DNA: TGTGCCTGGAGTGGTCTGTGGGGGGCTCGGAACTATGGCTACACCTTC
D gene: NA; clone size: NA; V gene: TRBV6-4; J gene: TRBJ2-5; CDR3 protein: CASSAEAGLQETQYF; CDR3 DNA: TGTGCCAGCAGTGCAGAGGCAGGTCTCCAAGAGACCCAGTACTTC
D gene: NA; clone size: NA; V gene: TRBV7-9; J gene: TRBJ2-3; CDR3 protein: CASSLSAGTDTQYF; CDR3 DNA: TGTGCCAGCAGCTTATCTGCAGGGACAGATACGCAGTATTTT
D gene: TRBD1; clone size: once; V gene: TRBV2; J gene: TRBJ2-2; CDR3 protein: CASSRGQGAGELFF; CDR3 DNA: TGTGCCAGCAGTAGGGGACAGGGGGCCGGGGAGCTGTTTTTT
D gene: NA; clone size: once; V gene: TRBV7-2; J gene: TRBJ1-5; CDR3 protein: CASSFATRNQPQHF; CDR3 DNA: TGTGCCAGCAGCTTTGCGACCAGAAATCAGCCCCAGCATTTT
D gene: NA; clone size: NA; V gene: TRBV5-6; J gene: TRBJ2-7; CDR3 protein: CASSLAFGTIYEQYF; CDR3 DNA: TGTGCCAGCAGCTTGGCCTTCGGGACCATCTACGAGCAGTACTTC
D gene: TRBD1; clone size: NA; V gene: TRBV6-1; J gene: TRBJ1-5; CDR3 protein: CASRKDRGSNQPQHF; CDR3 DNA: TGTGCCAGCAGAAAGGACAGGGGATCCAATCAGCCCCAGCATTTT
D gene: NA; clone size: NA; V gene: TRBV27; J gene: TRBJ1-1; CDR3 protein: CASSLSRAVAAFF; CDR3 DNA: TGTGCCAGCAGTTTATCGCGGGCGGTCGCAGCTTTCTTT
D gene: NA; clone size: NA; V gene: TRBV6-5; J gene: TRBJ2-3; CDR3 protein: CASRTTRVGTDTQYF; CDR3 DNA: TGTGCCAGCAGAACGACCAGGGTCGGCACAGATACGCAGTATTTT
D gene: NA; clone size: NA; V gene: TRBV7-9; J gene: TRBJ1-6; CDR3 protein: CASSLRGSDNSPLHF; CDR3 DNA: TGTGCCAGCAGCTTACGGGGGAGTGATAATTCACCCCTCCACTTT
D gene: NA; clone size: NA; V gene: TRBV5-1; J gene: TRBJ2-1; CDR3 protein: CASSLTAGSNEQFF; CDR3 DNA: TGCGCCAGCAGCTTGACGGCAGGCTCCAATGAGCAGTTCTTC
D gene: NA; clone size: NA; V gene: TRBV28; J gene: TRBJ1-1; CDR3 protein: CASIEPGVGTEAFF; CDR3 DNA: TGTGCCAGCATCGAACCGGGAGTAGGAACTGAAGCTTTCTTT
D gene: NA; clone size: many; V gene: TRBV2; J gene: TRBJ2-5; CDR3 protein: CASSEADGETQYF; CDR3 DNA: TGTGCCAGCAGTGAAGCGGACGGGGAGACCCAGTACTTC
D gene: TRBD2; clone size: NA; V gene: TRBV5-1; J gene: TRBJ2-7; CDR3 protein: CASSSEPGTSGKGRIYEQYF; CDR3 DNA: TGCGCCAGCAGCTCAGAACCCGGGACTAGCGGGAAAGGGAGGATCTACGAGCAGTACTTC
D gene: NA; clone size: NA; V gene: TRBV7-6; J gene: TRBJ2-7; CDR3 protein: CASSLARGRGVDEQYF; CDR3 DNA: TGTGCCAGCAGCTTAGCTCGGGGTAGGGGTGTGGACGAGCAGTACTTC
D gene: NA; clone size: many; V gene: TRBV5-4; J gene: TRBJ2-3; CDR3 protein: CASSLSGSSSHTDTQYF; CDR3 DNA: TGTGCCAGCAGCTTAAGTGGGTCTAGTTCTCACACAGATACGCAGTATTTT
D gene: NA; clone size: NA; V gene: TRBV5-1; J gene: TRBJ1-4; CDR3 protein: CASSLGTVNEKLFF; CDR3 DNA: TGCGCCAGCAGCTTGGGGACAGTAAATGAAAAACTGTTTTTT
D gene: TRBD1; clone size: NA; V gene: TRBV28; J gene: TRBJ1-5; CDR3 protein: CASSPGDRGRKPQHF; CDR3 DNA: TGTGCCAGCAGTCCAGGGGACAGGGGGAGGAAGCCCCAGCATTTT
D gene: TRBD1; clone size: NA; V gene: TRBV10-2; J gene: TRBJ2-7; CDR3 protein: CASSGPGQGASYEQYF; CDR3 DNA: TGCGCCAGCAGTGGCCCGGGACAGGGTGCCTCCTACGAGCAGTACTTC
D gene: TRBD2; clone size: medium-sized; V gene: TRBV2; J gene: TRBJ2-7; CDR3 protein: CASQRGSYEQYF; CDR3 DNA: TGTGCCAGCCAGCGGGGCTCCTACGAGCAGTACTTC
D gene: TRBD1; clone size: NA; V gene: TRBV6-5; J gene: TRBJ1-5; CDR3 protein: CASGRDRDNQPQHF; CDR3 DNA: TGTGCCAGCGGGCGGGACAGGGATAATCAGCCCCAGCATTTT
D gene: NA; clone size: NA; V gene: TRBV5-1; J gene: TRBJ2-2; CDR3 protein: CASSLVPRGPDTGELFF; CDR3 DNA: TGCGCCAGCAGCTTGGTACCCAGGGGCCCCGACACCGGGGAGCTGTTTTTT
D gene: NA; clone size: few; V gene: TRBV18; J gene: TRBJ1-2; CDR3 protein: CASSPNQVQGSNGYTF; CDR3 DNA: TGTGCCAGCTCACCGAATCAAGTTCAGGGTTCAAATGGCTACACCTTC
D gene: NA; clone size: NA; V gene: TRBV5-5; J gene: TRBJ2-2; CDR3 protein: CASSSLDRVSGELFF; CDR3 DNA: TGTGCCAGCAGCTCGCTGGACAGAGTGTCAGGGGAGCTGTTTTTT
D gene: TRBD1; clone size: NA; V gene: TRBV10-1; J gene: TRBJ2-7; CDR3 protein: CASSGDRNYEQYF; CDR3 DNA: TGCGCCAGCAGTGGGGACAGAAACTACGAGCAGTACTTC
D gene: NA; clone size: once; V gene: TRBV7-3; J gene: TRBJ2-1; CDR3 protein: CASSGPDNEQFF; CDR3 DNA: TGTGCCAGCAGCGGGCCTGACAATGAGCAGTTCTTC
D gene: NA; clone size: NA; V gene: TRBV2; J gene: TRBJ2-1; CDR3 protein: CASSEDVGEQFF; CDR3 DNA: TGTGCCAGCAGTGAAGATGTAGGGGAGCAGTTCTTC
D gene: NA; clone size: NA; V gene: TRBV7-2; J gene: TRBJ1-1; CDR3 protein: CASSLRRGRNTEAFF; CDR3 DNA: TGTGCCAGCAGCTTAAGGCGGGGGCGGAACACTGAAGCTTTCTTT
D gene: TRBD1; clone size: NA; V gene: TRBV6-4; J gene: TRBJ1-2; CDR3 protein: CASSDSRGRGRIF; CDR3 DNA: TGTGCCAGCAGTGACTCCCGGGGCAGGGGGCGCATCTTC
D gene: NA; clone size: NA; V gene: TRBV28; J gene: TRBJ2-7; CDR3 protein: CASSLIFGTGSSYEQYF; CDR3 DNA: TGTGCCAGCAGTTTAATTTTCGGGACCGGTAGCTCCTACGAGCAGTACTTC
D gene: NA; clone size: NA; V gene: TRBV5-4; J gene: TRBJ1-1; CDR3 protein: CASRGLDAEAFF; CDR3 DNA: TGTGCCAGCCGGGGACTTGACGCTGAAGCTTTCTTT
D gene: TRBD1; clone size: once; V gene: TRBV7-9; J gene: TRBJ1-3; CDR3 protein: CASSLYFRGRGGNTIYF; CDR3 DNA: TGTGCCAGCAGCTTATATTTCAGGGGGCGTGGTGGAAACACCATATATTTT
D gene: NA; clone size: NA; V gene: TRBV11-3; J gene: TRBJ2-1; CDR3 protein: CASQQEAGHNEQFF; CDR3 DNA: TGTGCCAGCCAACAGGAGGCCGGGCACAATGAGCAGTTCTTC
D gene: NA; clone size: NA; V gene: TRBV7-2; J gene: TRBJ2-2; CDR3 protein: CASSPRGRTGELFF; CDR3 DNA: TGTGCCAGCAGCCCAAGGGGTAGGACCGGGGAGCTGTTTTTT
D gene: TRBD2; clone size: NA; V gene: TRBV30; J gene: TRBJ2-7; CDR3 protein: CACIAGGPTSGEQYF; CDR3 DNA: TGTGCCTGCATAGCGGGAGGGCCTACCTCGGGGGAGCAGTACTTC
D gene: TRBD1; clone size: few; V gene: TRBV27; J gene: TRBJ2-7; CDR3 protein: CASSRYGITGQTSYEQYF; CDR3 DNA: TGTGCCAGCAGCCGTTATGGGATCACGGGACAGACCTCCTACGAGCAGTACTTC
D gene: TRBD2; clone size: NA; V gene: TRBV7-9; J gene: TRBJ2-7; CDR3 protein: CASSPTSGRAGSYEQYF; CDR3 DNA: TGTGCCAGCAGTCCAACTAGCGGGAGGGCAGGCTCCTACGAGCAGTACTTC